This note documents a single T cell receptor beta chain sequence. Its antigen remains unidentified. No base quality values were provided; no much bigger clone lies one nucleotide off. Taken from the germline V gene, the CDR1 and CDR2 loops are KGHSH and LQKENI. Reading from cysteine to phenylalanine, the CDR3 counts 15 amino acids. Only the CDR3 region is kept as DNA, spanning 45 bases read in frame from base 1. V is cut by 2 bases and J by 1 base, and the space between the germline ends is 11 bases. This entry belongs to a study of CD8+CD57+ T cells in acquired aplastic anemia (dated by TCRdb to between 2018 and 2020). Some background on the complete study: On average, sorted CD4+ and CD8+ cells yielded roughly 3.4 ug of extracted DNA, with a range of about 0.17 to 27.4 ug. CD8+CD57+ expansion was defined as a frequency above the mean frequency observed in healthy subjects. Study-wide conclusions, independent of this receptor: Between patients and healthy controls, no significant difference in CD8+ Simpson's diversity was found (P=0.060). Although roughly 29 CD8+ CDR3 sequences were shared by patients and controls, these sequences appeared highly expressed in patients and within the immunodominant clones of patients.

TCR beta VDJ combination and CDR3 sequence profiling used genomic DNA as the template. An Illumina HiSeq 2000 was the platform used for TCR repertoire sequencing. The published analysis was carried out like this. Repertoires were assessed using TRBV/TRBJ rearrangement plots, CDR3 size and DJ length profiles, and Simpson's diversity index. Whichever DNA sequence was most abundant in the deep sequencing data was defined as the immunodominant clone. CDR3 amino acid sequences were screened for sharing across subjects and compared with published repertoires and the VDJdb database. TCRdb reworked the public reads: Q25 trimming with fastp, MiXCR clone assembly, productive beta chains retained. CDR3 protein duplicates are merged, each entry listing the most common genes and DNA. The V and J calls reflect TCRdb's pipeline rather than the authors' work. Counted in this sample were about 180,000 distinct CDR3 sequences; 45% to 55% of them appeared once. The ten biggest clones cover about 1.2% of the sample.

Flow cytometry had shown CD8+CD57+ cell expansion in the patients selected for sequencing. Severe acquired aplastic anemia was diagnosed in all patients according to International Study of Aplastic Anemia and Agranulocytosis and Camitta criteria. No patient had received any therapy when blood was sampled. In the study, sorted CD4+ and CD8+ blood T cells from patients with severe aplastic anemia and from healthy subjects underwent deep sequencing of TCR repertoires. Patients were enrolled in the USA under clinicaltrials.gov protocols 00001620, 01623167, 00001397, 00071045, 00081523 and 00961064. Ficoll-Paque density gradient centrifugation was used to isolate peripheral blood mononuclear cells. Before DNA was extracted, CD4+ and CD8+ T cells were sorted using either FACS or magnetic beads.

This TCR came from a human donor with aplastic anemia. The V and J segments used are TRBV18 and TRBJ1-1; the D gene is possibly TRBD1, with 6 bases matching. Sequenced sample: sorted CD4+, CD8+, or CD8+CD57+ T cells (not recorded which) from PBMCs. The CDR3 amino acid sequence is: CASSPSGGANTEAFF. The DNA reads as follows: TGTGCCAGCTCACCATCGGGGGGGGCGAACACTGAAGCTTTCTTT.